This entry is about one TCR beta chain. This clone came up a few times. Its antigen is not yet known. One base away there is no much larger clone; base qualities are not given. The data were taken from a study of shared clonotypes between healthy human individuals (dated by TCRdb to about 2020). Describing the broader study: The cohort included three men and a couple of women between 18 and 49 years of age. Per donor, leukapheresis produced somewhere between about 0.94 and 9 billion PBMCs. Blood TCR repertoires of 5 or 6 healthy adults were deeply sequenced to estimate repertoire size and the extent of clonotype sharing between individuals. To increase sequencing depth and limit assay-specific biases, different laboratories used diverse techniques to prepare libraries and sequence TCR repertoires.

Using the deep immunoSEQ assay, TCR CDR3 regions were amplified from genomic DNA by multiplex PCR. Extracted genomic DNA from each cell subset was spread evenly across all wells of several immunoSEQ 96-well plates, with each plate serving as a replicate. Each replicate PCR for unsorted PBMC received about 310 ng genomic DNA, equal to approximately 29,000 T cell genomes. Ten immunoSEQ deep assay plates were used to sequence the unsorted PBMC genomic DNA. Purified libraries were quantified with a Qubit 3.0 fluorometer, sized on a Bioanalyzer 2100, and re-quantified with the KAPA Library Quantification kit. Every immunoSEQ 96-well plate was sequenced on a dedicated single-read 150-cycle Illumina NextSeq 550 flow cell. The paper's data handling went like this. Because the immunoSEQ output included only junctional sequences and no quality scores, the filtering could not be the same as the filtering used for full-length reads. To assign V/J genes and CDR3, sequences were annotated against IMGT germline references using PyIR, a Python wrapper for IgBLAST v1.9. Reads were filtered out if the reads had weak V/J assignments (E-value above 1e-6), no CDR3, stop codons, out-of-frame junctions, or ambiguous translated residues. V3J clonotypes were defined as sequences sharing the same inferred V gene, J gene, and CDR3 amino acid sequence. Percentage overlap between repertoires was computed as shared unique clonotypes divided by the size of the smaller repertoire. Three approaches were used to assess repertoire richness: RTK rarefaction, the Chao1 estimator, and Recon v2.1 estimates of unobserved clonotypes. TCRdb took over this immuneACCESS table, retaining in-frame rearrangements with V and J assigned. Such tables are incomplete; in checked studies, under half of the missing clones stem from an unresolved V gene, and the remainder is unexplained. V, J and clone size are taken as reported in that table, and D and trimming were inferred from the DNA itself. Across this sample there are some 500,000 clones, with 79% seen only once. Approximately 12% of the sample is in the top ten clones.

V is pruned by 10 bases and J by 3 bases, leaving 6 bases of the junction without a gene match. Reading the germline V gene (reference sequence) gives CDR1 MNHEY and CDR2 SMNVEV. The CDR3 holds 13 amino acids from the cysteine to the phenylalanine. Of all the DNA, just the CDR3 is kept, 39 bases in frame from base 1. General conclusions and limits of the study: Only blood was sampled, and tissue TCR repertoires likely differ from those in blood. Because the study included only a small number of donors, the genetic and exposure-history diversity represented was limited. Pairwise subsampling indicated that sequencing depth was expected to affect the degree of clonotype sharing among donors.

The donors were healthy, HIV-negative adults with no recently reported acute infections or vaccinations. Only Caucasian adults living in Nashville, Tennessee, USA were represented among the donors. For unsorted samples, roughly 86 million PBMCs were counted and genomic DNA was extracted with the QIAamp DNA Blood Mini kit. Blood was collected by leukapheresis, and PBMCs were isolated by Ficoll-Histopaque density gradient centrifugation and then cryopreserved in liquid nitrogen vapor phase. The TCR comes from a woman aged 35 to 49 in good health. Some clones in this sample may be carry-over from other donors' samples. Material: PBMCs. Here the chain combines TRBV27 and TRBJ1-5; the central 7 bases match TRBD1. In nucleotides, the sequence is TGTGCCAACGCGGGACAGATCAATCAGCCCCAGCATTTT. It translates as CANAGQINQPQHF.